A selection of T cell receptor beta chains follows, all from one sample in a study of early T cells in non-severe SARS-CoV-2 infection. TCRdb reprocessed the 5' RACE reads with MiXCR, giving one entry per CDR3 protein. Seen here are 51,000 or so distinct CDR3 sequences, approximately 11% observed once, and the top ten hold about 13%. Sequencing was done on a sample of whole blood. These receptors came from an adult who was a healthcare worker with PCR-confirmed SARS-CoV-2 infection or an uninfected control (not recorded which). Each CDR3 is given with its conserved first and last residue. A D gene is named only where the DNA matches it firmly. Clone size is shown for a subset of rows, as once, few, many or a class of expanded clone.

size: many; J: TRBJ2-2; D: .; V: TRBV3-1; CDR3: CASSPDGELFF
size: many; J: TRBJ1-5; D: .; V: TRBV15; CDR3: CATSRDQNFNQPQHF
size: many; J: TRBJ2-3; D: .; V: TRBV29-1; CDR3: CSVAGTDTQYF
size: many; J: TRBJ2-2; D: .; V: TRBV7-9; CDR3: CASSRGTGELFF
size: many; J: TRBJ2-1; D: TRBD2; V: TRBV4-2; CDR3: CASSQLAGGSYNEQFF
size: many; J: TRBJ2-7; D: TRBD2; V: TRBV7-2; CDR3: CASSFGRGGYEQYF
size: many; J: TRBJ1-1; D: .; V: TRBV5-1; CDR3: CASSWGNAKNTEAFF
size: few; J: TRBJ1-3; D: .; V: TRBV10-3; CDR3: CATAKGDYSGNTIYF
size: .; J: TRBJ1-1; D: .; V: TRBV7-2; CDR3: CASSLGGPAVGAFF
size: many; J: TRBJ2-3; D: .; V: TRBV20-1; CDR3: CSARVRYPSDTQYF
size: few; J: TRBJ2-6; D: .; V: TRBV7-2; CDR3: CASSLKGAGANVLTF
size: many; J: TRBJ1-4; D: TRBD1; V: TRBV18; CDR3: CASSSGTGGATNEKLFF
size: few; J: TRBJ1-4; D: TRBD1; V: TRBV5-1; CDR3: CASSFDRGSEKLFF
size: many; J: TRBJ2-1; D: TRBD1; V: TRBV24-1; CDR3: CATSVRTGDYNEQFF
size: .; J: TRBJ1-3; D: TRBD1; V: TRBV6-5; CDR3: CASSRLTGPSSGNTIYF
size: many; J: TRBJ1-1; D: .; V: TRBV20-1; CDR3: CSARHATGMNTEAFF
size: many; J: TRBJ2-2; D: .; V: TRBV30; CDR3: CAWSGGNGELFF
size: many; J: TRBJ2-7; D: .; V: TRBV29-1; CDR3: CSVPPRQNSYEQYF
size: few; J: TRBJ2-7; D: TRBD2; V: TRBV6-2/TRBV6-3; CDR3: CASSSWQTSGLKLSYEQYF
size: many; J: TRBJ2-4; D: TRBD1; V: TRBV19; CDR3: CASMGQGAQNIQYF
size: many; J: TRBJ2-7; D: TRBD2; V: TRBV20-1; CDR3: CSVPGGAVTSYEQYF
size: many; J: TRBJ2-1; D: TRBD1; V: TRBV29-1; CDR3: CSVLWGTGLNEQFF
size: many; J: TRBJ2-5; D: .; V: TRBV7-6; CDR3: CASSLVLQETQYF
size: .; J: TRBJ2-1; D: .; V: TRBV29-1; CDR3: CSVADQNEQFF
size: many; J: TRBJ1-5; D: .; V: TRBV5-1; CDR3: CAQDGPGFAQPQHF
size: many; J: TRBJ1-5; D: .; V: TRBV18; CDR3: CASSPKQAMWDNQPQHF
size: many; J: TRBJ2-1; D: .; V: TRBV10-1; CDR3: CASSDRGSYNEQFF
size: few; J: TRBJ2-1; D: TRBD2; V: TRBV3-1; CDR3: CASSGTSGYNEQFF
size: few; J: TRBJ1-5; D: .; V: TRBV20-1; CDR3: CSARDQGRGNQPQHF
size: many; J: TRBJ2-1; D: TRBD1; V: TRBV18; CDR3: CASSSPGQGPYNEQFF
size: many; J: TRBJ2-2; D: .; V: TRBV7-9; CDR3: CASSEDTGELFF
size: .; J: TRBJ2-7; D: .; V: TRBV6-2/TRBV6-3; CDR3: CASSFLAPSSYEQYF
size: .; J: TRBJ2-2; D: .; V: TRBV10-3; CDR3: CAIGESGGTSTGELFF
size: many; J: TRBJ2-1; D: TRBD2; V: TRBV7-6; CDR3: CASSLAGTSDNEQFF
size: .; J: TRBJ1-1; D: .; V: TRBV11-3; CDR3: CASSLASYTEAFF
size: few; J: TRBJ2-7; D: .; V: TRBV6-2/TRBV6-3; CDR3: CASSYLGIGMSEQYF
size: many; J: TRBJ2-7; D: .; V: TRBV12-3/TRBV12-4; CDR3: CASSLGLDRAYEQYF
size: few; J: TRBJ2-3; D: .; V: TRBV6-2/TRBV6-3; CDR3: CASSYPPGGIGDTQYF
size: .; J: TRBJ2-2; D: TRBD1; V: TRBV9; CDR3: CASSPTGGPGGELFF
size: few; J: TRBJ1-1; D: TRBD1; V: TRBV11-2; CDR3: CASSLSTGTNTEAFF
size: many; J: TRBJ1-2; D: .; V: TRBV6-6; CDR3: CASSYSRGYGYTF
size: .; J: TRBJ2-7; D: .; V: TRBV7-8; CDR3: CASSLSRPYEQYF
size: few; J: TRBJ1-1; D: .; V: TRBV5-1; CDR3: CASSLDDVGGAEAFF
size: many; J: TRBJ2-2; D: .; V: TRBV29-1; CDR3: CSVEGDGGELFF
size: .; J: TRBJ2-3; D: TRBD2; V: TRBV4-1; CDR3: CASSQDGLGGGAKDTQYF
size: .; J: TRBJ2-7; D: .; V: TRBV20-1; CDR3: CSARGGPQSVHEQYF
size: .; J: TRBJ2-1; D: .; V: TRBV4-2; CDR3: CASSPTVGSLAHQFF
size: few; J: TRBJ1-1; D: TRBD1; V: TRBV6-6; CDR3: CASSYPDRAREAFF
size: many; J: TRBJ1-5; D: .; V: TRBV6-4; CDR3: CASSDSIPYQPQHF
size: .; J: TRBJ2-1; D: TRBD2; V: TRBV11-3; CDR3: CASSDGTSGLNNEQFF
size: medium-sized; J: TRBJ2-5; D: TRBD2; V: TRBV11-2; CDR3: CASSSSGGFTQETQYF
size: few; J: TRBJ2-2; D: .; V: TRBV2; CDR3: CASMVGAANTGELFF
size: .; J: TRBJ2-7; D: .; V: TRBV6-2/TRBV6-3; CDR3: CASSSKTGSYEQYF
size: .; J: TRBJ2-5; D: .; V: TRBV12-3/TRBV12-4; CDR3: CASSSKGVQETQYF
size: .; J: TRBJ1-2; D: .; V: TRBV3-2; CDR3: CASSSQGSYGYTF
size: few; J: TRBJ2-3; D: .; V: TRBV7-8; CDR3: CASSSRIAASASTDTQYF